Sequencing of this T cell receptor beta chain was carried out in a study of shared clonotypes between healthy human individuals. Study conclusions and caveats: The low donor count limited represented genetic and exposure-history diversity.

About 90 million PBMCs per unsorted sample were used for genomic DNA. The CDR3 is 14 residues long. V gave up 0 bases and J gave up 4 bases, with 9 bases separating them. Germline assignment: CDR1 MNHEY and CDR2 SVGAGI. Clones were read by immunoSEQ multiplex PCR, and TCRdb kept only the in-frame ones, dropping some. Of some 500,000 clones in the sample, approximately 71% were seen once. To note about this clone: Its antigen is not known.

The sequencing input was PBMCs. The sequence came from a woman aged 40 to 50 in good health. Some clones in this sample may be carry-over from other donors' samples. The gene calls are TRBV6-5 and TRBJ1-2; D gene uncertain. The CDR3 DNA reads TGTGCCAGCAGTTACTCGCTGGGTGGCTATGGCTACACCTTC. Translated, it gives CASSYSLGGYGYTF.